These T cell receptor beta chains were read from a single sample in a study of tumor-infiltrating lymphocytes in primary liver carcinoma. MiXCR was run by TCRdb on the multiplex PCR reads, yielding one entry per CDR3 protein. Here the sample spans tens of thousands of distinct CDR3 sequences, around 66% being singletons. The sample was liver tumor tissue from sampling region 3. These receptors all stem from a woman aged 25 to 45 with primary liver carcinoma and hepatitis B virus infection. Both conserved end residues are part of each CDR3.

v_call cdr3_aa
TRBV28 CASSFFGGQLF
TRBV29-1 CSLIPWTSGLQETQYF
TRBV6-5 CASSYGSSGREAEAFF
TRBV11-3 CAGGLDGLAGWQTQYF
TRBV11-2 CDSSFGRGGGFEEQYF
TRBV5-1 CASTPSPDYSCDDQFF
TRBV11-2 CASSLAFVFSGYTF
TRBV30 CAWTQGFLYNEQFF
TRBV6-1 CASSVWVFYEQYF
TRBV5-4 CASSLDASRYNEQFF
TRBV5-6 CASTLVALGSPLRF
TRBV11-3 CAGASGSGYEQFF
TRBV4-3 CASSLLAGGPPSNTGELFF
TRBV29-1 CSVGALGTEAFF
TRBV11-3 CANSSERVNIGELFF
TRBV11-2 CVSSARTGDAKETQYF
TRBV29-1 CSQSSGRSQNTQYF
TRBV29-1 CSVIAGGSPYEQYF
TRBV5-6 CASSLRADTQYF
TRBV5-4 CASSVGGHPPPTDTQYF
TRBV11-2 CASSLDGWGRDIEYF
TRBV6-5 CASSWTSASYDEQFF
TRBV6-1 CTSSADRGYTEALF
TRBV5-1 CASSSDRVGQETQYF
TRBV10-3 CAINESVSGSTIYF
TRBV11-3 CANSFGARSYNEKFF
TRBV4-3 CASTQDAGSSYKEQFF
TRBV11-3 CASSLLAEGGYVQFF
TRBV11-2 CASSLNFGTSNRPKHF
TRBV6-5 CASSDYTRQGFTGELFF
TRBV11-2 CASSRSGLNNEQFF
TRBV11-2 CASARGEGNIETQYF
TRBV6-6 CTTQIGVAPYEQYF
TRBV5-4 CTSSTQVMGGYTF
TRBV4-3 CASGQAVTGGHVSYEQYF
TRBV11-2 CASGLDWTGELFF
TRBV11-2 CASSQTRQGRGDTQYF
TRBV2 CASWDQASTEAFF
TRBV11-2 CASSLTDGAYERYF
TRBV11-2 CASRHRGSGSLTDTQCF
TRBV28 CASFIPGQGADYGYTF
TRBV5-4 CASSPRTGGNSPLHF
TRBV28 CACTRGGQPQHF
TRBV11-2 CGSSDGTSGRSYNEQFF
TRBV4-3 CASSVLAGGPHSNTGELFF
TRBV20-1 CSASVDRSPYEQYF
TRBV6-5 CASGQQGSTEALF
TRBV4-3 CASCQDWDYANNEQFF
TRBV4-3 CASCYTELVNEQLF
TRBV6-1 CTSAPGLAHFTDTQYF
TRBV11-3 CASGLAPSYAQGGAFF
TRBV11-3 CTSSSRRGYQETQYF
TRBV5-4 CASSNSGSAITGELVF
TRBV6-1 CASTETLPGGTANTGELLF
TRBV11-2 CTSSLGCTGANVLTF
TRBV6-5 CASSHSPARFYEQYF
TRBV29-1 CTRRESASGTLTDTQYF
TRBV4-3 CASSQNVAGARDEQFF